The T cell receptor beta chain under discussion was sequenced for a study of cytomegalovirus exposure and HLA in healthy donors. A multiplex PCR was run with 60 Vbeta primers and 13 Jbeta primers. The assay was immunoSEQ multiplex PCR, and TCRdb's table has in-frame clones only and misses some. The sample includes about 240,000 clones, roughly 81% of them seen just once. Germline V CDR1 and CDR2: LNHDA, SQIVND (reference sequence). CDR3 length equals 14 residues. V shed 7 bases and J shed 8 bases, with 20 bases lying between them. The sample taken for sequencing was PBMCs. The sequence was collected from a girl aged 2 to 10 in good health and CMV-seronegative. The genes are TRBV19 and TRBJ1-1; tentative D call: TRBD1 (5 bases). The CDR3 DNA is TGTGCCAGTACCTCACTACCGGGACTCACAGAAGCTTTCTTT. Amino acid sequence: CASTSLPGLTEAFF.